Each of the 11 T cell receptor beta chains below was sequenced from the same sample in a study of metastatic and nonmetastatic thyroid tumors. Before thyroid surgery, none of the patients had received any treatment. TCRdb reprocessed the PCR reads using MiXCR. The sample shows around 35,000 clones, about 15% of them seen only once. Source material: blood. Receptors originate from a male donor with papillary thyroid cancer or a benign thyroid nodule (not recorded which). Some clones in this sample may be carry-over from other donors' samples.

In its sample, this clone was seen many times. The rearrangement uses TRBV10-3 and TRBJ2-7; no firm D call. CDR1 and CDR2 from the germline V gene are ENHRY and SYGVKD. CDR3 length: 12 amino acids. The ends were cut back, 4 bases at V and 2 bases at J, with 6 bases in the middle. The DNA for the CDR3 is TGTGCCATCAGTGGGGATGCCTACGAGCAGTACTTC. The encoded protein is CAISGDAYEQYF.

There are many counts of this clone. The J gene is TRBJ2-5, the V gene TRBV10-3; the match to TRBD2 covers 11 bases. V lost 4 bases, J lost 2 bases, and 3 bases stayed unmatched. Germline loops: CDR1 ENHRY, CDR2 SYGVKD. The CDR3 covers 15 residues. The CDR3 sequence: CAISGSSGGQETQYF. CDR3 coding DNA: TGTGCCATCAGTGGGTCTAGCGGGGGGCAAGAGACCCAGTACTTC.

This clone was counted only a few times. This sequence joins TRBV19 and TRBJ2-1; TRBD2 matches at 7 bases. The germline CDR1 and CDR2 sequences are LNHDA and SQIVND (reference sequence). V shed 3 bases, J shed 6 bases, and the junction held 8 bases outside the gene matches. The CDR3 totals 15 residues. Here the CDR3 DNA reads TGTGCCAGTAGTATGGGGGGGAGTGTTTCCAATGAGCAGTTCTTC. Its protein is CASSMGGSVSNEQFF. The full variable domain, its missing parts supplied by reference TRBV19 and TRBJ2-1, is DGGITQSPKYLFRKEGQNVTLSCEQNLNHDAMYWYRQDPGQGLRLIYYSQIVNDFQKGDIAEGYSVSREKKESFPLTVTSAQKNPTAFYLCASSMGGSVSNEQFFGPGTRLTVL.

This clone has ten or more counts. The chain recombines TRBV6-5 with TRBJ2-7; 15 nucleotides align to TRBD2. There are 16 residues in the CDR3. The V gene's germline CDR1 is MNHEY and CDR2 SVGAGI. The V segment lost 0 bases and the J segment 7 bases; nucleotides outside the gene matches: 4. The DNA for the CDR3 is TGTGCCAGCAGTTACTCGGTCGGGACTAGCGGGAGGGAGCAGTACTTC. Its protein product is CASSYSVGTSGREQYF.

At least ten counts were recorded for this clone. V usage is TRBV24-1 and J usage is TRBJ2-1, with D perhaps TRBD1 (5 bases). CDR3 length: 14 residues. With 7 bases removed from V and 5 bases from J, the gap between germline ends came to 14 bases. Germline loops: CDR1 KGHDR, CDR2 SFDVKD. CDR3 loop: CATRPTQGNNEQFF. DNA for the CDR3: TGTGCCACCAGGCCCACTCAGGGAAACAATGAGCAGTTCTTC.

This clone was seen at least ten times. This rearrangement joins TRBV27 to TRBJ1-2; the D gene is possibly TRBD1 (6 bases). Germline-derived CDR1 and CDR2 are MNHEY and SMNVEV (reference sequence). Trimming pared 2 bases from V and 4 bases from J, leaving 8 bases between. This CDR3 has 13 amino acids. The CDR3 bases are TGTGCCAGCAGTTTAGGGGGCACCTATGGCTACACCTTC. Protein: CASSLGGTYGYTF.

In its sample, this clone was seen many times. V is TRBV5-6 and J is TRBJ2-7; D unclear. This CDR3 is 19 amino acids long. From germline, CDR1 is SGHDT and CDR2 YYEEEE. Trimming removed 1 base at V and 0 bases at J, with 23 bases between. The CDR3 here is CASSLIVGQSLASSYEQYF. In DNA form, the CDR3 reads TGTGCCAGCAGCTTGATCGTTGGGCAGTCGCTCGCAAGCTCCTACGAGCAGTACTTC.

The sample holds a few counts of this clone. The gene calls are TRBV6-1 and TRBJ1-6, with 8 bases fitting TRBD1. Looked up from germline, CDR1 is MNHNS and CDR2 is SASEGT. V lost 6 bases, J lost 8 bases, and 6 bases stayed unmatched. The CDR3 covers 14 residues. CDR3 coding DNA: TGTGCCAGCAGGGACAGGGTAGGCGATTCACCCCTCCACTTT. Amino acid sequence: CASRDRVGDSPLHF.

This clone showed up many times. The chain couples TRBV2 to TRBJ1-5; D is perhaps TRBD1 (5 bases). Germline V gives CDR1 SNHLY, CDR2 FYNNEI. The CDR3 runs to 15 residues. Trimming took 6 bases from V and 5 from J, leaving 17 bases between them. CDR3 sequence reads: CASREPGGSDQPQHF. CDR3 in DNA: TGTGCCAGCAGAGAGCCCGGGGGGTCGGATCAGCCCCAGCATTTT.

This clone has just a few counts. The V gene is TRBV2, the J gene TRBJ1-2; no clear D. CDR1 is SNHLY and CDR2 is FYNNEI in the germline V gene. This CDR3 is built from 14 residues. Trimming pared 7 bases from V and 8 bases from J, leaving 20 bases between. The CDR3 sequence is CASIRTPISVGYTF. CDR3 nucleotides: TGTGCCAGCATCCGGACTCCTATATCGGTGGGCTACACCTTC.

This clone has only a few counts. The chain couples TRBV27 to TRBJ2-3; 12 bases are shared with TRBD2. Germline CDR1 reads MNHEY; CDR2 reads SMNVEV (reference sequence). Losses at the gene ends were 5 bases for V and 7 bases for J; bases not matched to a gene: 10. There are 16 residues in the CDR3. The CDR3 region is CASSIVGTSGRYTQYF. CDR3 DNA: TGTGCCAGCAGTATAGTCGGGACTAGCGGGCGATATACGCAGTATTTT.